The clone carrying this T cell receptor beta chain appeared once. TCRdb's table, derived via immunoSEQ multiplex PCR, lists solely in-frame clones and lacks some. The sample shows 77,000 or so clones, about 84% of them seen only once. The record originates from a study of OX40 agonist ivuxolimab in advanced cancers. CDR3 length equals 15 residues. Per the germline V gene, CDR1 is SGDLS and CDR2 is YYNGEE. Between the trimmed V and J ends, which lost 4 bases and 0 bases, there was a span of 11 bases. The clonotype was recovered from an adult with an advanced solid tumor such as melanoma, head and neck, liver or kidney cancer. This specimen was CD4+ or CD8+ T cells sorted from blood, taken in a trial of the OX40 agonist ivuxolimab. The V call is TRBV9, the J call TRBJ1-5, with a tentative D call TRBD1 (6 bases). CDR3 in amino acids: CASSPDSNSNQPQHF. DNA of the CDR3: TGTGCCAGCAGCCCGGACAGCAATAGCAATCAGCCCCAGCATTTT.